This T cell receptor (beta chain) appears in the sequencing data of a study of spatial heterogeneity in lung cancer. Whole-study results and caveats: Ubiquitous expanded tumor TCRs showed up in blood more at resection than follow-up.

Each CDR3 protein gets one entry after TCRdb re-called the 5' RACE reads with MiXCR. Among about 92,000 distinct CDR3 sequences, more than 10% were seen once, and the ten largest hold about 40%. Stated time point: sample taken at primary tumor resection. Without sorting, whole RNA was sequenced from tumor, nontumor lung or frozen PBMC. The approximately 77 donors had untreated early-stage non-small cell lung cancer. This clonotype was seen many times. What it binds is not known. CDR1 is MNHEY and CDR2 is SVGEGT in the germline V gene. The CDR3 runs 14 residues. V was cut by 6 bases and J by 7 bases, with 18 bases left in between.

The clonotype was recovered from a male donor with early-stage non-small cell lung cancer. This chain joins TRBV6-2 or TRBV6-3 and TRBJ1-1, with D perhaps matching TRBD1 (5 bases). Sequenced material: PBMCs, taken at surgery. The CDR3 DNA follows: TGTGCCAGCAGCCGCCCGGGACGGCGCGTTGAAGCTTTCTTT. Translation: CASSRPGRRVEAFF.